This TCR beta chain emerged from a study of T cell repertoires in cytomegalovirus infection. Using its own MiXCR run on the reads, TCRdb lists one record per CDR3 protein. Of about a million distinct CDR3 sequences listed, around 30% are singletons. The CDR3 covers 14 residues. V was clipped by 6 bases and J by 5 bases; unmatched bases: 7. CDR1 DFQATT and CDR2 SNEGSKA come from the germline V gene (reference sequence). Note on this clonotype: Its target is not known.

This receptor was identified in a human donor in good health (CMV status not recorded). Some clones in this sample may be carry-over from other donors' samples. The chain combines TRBV20-1 with TRBJ1-4, with 9 nucleotides matching TRBD1. Sequences were derived from cultured CD8+ T cells from PBMCs, sampled from culture after CMV antigen stimulation. CDR3 nucleotide sequence: TGCAGTGCAGACGGACAGGGGTCAAATGAAAAACTGTTTTTT. Its translation is CSADGQGSNEKLFF.